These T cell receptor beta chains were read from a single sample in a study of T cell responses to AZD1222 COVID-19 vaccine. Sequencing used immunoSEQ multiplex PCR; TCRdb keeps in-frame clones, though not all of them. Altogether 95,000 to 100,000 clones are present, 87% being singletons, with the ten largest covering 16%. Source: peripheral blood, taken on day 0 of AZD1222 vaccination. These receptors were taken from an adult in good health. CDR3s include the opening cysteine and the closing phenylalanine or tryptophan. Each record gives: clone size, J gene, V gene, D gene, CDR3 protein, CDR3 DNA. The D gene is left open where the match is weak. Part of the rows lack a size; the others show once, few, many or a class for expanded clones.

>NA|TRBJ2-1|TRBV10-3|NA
CAISVGDEQFF
TGTGCCATCAGTGTAGGGGATGAGCAGTTCTTC
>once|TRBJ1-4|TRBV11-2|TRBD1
CASSLEGQGEEKLFF
TGTGCCAGCAGCTTAGAGGGACAGGGTGAGGAAAAACTGTTTTTT
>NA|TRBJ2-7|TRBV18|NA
CASSQGTWGNSYEQYF
TGTGCCAGCTCACAGGGGACGTGGGGGAATTCCTACGAGCAGTACTTC
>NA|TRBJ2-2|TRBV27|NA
CASSFQTFGGPGSNTGELFF
TGTGCCAGCAGCTTCCAGACCTTTGGAGGGCCCGGATCGAACACCGGGGAGCTGTTTTTT
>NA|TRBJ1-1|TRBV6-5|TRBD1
CASSYPQGGDNTEAFF
TGTGCCAGCAGTTACCCACAGGGGGGGGATAACACTGAAGCTTTCTTT
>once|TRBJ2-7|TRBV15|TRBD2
CATSFLAGGPKSYEQYF
TGTGCCACCAGCTTTCTAGCGGGAGGGCCTAAGTCCTACGAGCAGTACTTC
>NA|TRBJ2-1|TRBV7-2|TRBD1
CASSLALGQGYNEQFF
TGTGCCAGCAGCTTAGCACTGGGACAGGGGTACAATGAGCAGTTCTTC
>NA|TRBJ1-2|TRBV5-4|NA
CASSYALTRVANYGYTF
TGTGCCAGCAGCTACGCCTTGACTAGGGTAGCTAACTATGGCTACACCTTC
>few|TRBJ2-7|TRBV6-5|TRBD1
CASRFNRQGSNEQYF
TGTGCCAGCAGGTTCAACCGACAGGGTAGCAACGAGCAGTACTTC
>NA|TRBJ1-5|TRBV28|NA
CASSFQGVLRQPQHF
TGTGCCAGCAGTTTCCAAGGGGTCCTGAGACAGCCCCAGCATTTT
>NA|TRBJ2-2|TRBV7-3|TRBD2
CASSLSQTSGGTGELFF
TGTGCCAGCAGCTTAAGCCAAACTAGCGGTGGCACCGGGGAGCTGTTTTTT
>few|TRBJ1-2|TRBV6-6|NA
CASSLDGPGSYTF
TGTGCCAGCAGTTTAGACGGCCCCGGGAGCTACACCTTC
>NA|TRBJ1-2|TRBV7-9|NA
CASSLWGSNYGYTF
TGTGCCAGCAGCTTGTGGGGGTCTAACTATGGCTACACCTTC
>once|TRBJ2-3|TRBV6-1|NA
CASSEGNSGGTDTQYF
TGTGCCAGCAGTGAAGGGAACTCCGGGGGCACAGATACACAGTATTTT
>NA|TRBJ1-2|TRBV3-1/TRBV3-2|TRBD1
CASSQADREYGYTF
TGTGCCAGCAGCCAAGCGGACAGGGAATATGGCTACACCTTC
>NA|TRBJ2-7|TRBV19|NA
CASSIEFLTTYEQYF
TGTGCCAGTAGTATAGAGTTCCTGACTACCTACGAGCAGTACTTC
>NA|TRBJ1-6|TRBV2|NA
CASSEGRAVGSPLHF
TGTGCCAGCAGTGAGGGCAGGGCAGTAGGGTCACCCCTCCACTTT
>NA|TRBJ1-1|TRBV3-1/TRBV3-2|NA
CASSQFPDPEAFF
TGTGCCAGCAGCCAGTTTCCCGATCCTGAAGCTTTCTTT
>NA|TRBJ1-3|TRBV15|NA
CATSRDRGPGNTIYF
TGTGCCACCAGCAGAGATCGGGGGCCTGGAAACACCATATATTTT
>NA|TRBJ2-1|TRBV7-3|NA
CASSSPSAGGHNEQFF
TGTGCCAGCAGCTCCCCCAGCGCTGGTGGGCACAATGAGCAGTTCTTC
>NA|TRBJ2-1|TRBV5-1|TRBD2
CASSLELAAYNEQFF
TGCGCCAGCAGCTTGGAACTAGCGGCTTACAATGAGCAGTTCTTC
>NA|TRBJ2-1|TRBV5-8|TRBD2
CASSLAPTSGLNEQFF
TGTGCCAGCAGCTTGGCCCCGACTAGCGGCCTCAATGAGCAGTTCTTC
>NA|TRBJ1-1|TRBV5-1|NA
CASSPATGNTEAFF
TGCGCCAGCAGCCCTGCTACCGGGAACACTGAAGCTTTCTTT
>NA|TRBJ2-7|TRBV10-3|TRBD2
CASTPSGSTYEQYF
TGTGCCTCCACACCTAGCGGGAGCACCTACGAGCAGTACTTC
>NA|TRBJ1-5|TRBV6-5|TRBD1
CASSYSLDRVHQPQHF
TGTGCCAGCAGTTACTCTCTGGACAGGGTTCATCAGCCCCAGCATTTT
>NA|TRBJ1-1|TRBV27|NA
CASSPVGNTEAFF
TGTGCCAGCAGTCCGGTCGGGAACACTGAAGCTTTCTTT
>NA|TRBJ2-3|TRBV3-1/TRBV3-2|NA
CASSPGARDTQYF
TGTGCCAGCAGCCCCGGGGCACGGGATACGCAGTATTTT
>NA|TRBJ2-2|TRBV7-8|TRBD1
CASSRDSTGELFF
TGTGCCAGCAGCCGGGACAGCACCGGGGAGCTGTTTTTT
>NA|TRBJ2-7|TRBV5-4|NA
CASSLSSEQYF
TGTGCCAGCAGCTTGTCTAGCGAGCAGTACTTC
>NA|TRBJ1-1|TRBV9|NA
CASSVGGGANTEAFF
TGTGCCAGCAGCGTAGGAGGGGGTGCGAACACTGAAGCTTTCTTT
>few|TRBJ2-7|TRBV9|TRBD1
CASSPRQGKYEQYF
TGTGCCAGCAGCCCGCGACAGGGAAAGTACGAGCAGTACTTC
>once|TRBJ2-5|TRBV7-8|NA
CASSLTPGLRAETQYF
TGTGCCAGCAGTCTTACTCCGGGTCTCAGGGCGGAGACCCAGTACTTC
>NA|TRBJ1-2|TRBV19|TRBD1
CASGWSRDSYGYTF
TGTGCCAGTGGATGGTCCCGGGACAGCTATGGCTACACCTTC
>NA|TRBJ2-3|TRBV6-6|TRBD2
CASSRATSGSLDTQYF
TGTGCCAGCAGTCGAGCCACTAGCGGGAGTTTGGATACGCAGTATTTT
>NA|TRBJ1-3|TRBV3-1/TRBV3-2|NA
CASSQDPNFYSGNTIYF
TGTGCCAGCAGCCAAGACCCTAACTTTTACTCTGGAAACACCATATATTTT
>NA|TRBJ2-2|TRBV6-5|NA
CASIPGYPTGELFF
TGTGCCAGCATCCCGGGCTATCCCACCGGGGAGCTGTTTTTT
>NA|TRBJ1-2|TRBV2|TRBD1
CASSEQGAPNYGYTF
TGTGCCAGCAGCGAACAGGGGGCCCCTAACTATGGCTACACCTTC
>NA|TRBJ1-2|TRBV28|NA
CASSSDPGTSYGYTF
TGTGCCAGCAGTTCTGACCCCGGGACAAGTTATGGCTACACCTTC
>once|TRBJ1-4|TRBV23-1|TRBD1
CASSQPDRGSNEKLFF
TGCGCCAGCAGTCAACCCGACAGGGGTTCAAATGAAAAACTGTTTTTT
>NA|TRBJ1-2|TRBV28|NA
CATHADSLQGYTF
TGTGCCACCCACGCGGACAGTTTGCAAGGCTACACCTTC
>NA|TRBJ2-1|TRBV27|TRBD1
CASRIEDRGAHEQFF
TGTGCCAGCAGGATTGAAGACAGGGGGGCCCATGAGCAGTTCTTC
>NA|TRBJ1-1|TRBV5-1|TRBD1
CASSYLTGPDTEAFF
TGCGCCAGCAGCTACCTGACAGGGCCGGACACTGAAGCTTTCTTT
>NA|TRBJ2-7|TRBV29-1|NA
CSVDTSYEQYF
TGCAGCGTAGACACCTCCTACGAGCAGTACTTC
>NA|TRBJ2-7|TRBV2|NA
CASSEAGFGEQYF
TGTGCCAGCAGTGAAGCAGGGTTCGGCGAGCAGTACTTC
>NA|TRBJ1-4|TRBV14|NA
CASKRGLDEKLFF
TGTGCCAGCAAGCGGGGACTGGATGAAAAACTGTTTTTT